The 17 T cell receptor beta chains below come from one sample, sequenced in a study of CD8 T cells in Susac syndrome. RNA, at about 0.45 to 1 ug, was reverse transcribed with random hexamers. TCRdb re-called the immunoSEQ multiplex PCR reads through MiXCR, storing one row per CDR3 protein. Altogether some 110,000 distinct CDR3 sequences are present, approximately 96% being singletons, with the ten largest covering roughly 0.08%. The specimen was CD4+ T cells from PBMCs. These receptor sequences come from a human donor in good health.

The CDR3 coding sequence is TGCGCCAGCAGCCAAGATCCAGCAGGAGGCACTGAAGCTTTCTTT. As protein: CASSQDPAGGTEAFF. The V and J genes are TRBV4-3 and TRBJ1-1; no reliable D call. The V gene lost 0 bases and the J gene lost 4 bases, with 12 bases spanning the gap. Germline V gene sequence: CDR1 LGHNA, CDR2 YSLEER. The CDR3 length is 15 residues.

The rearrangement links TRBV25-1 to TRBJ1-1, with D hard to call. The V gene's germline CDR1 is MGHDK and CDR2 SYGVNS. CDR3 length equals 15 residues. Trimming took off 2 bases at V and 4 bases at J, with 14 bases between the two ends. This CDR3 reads CASSEGGTEGTEAFF. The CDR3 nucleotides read TGTGCCAGCAGTGAAGGAGGTACTGAGGGCACTGAAGCTTTCTTT.

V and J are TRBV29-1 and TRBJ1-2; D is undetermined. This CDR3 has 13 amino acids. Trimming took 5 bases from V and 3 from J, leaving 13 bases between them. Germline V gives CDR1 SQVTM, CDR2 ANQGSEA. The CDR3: CSVQTGIYYGYTF. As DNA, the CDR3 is TGCAGCGTTCAAACGGGGATTTACTATGGCTACACCTTC.

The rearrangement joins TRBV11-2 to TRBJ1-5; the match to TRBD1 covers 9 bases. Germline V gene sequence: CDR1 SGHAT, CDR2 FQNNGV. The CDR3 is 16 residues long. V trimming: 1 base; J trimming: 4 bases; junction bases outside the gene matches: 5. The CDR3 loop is CASSLGGDRENQPQHF. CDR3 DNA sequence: TGTGCCAGCAGCTTAGGGGGGGACAGGGAGAATCAGCCCCAGCATTTT.

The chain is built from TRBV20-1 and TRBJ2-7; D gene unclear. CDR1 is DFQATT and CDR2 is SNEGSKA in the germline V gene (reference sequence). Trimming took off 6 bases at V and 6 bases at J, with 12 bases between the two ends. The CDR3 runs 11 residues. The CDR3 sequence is CSAQDRLEQYF. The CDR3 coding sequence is TGCAGTGCCCAAGACCGGCTCGAGCAGTACTTC.

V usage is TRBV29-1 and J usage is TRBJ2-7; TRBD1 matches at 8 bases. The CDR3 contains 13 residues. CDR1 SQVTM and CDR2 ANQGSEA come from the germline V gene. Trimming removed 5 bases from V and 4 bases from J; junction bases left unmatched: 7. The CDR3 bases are TGCAGCGTTTTTGGACAGGGTCCTTACGAGCAGTACTTC. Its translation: CSVFGQGPYEQYF.

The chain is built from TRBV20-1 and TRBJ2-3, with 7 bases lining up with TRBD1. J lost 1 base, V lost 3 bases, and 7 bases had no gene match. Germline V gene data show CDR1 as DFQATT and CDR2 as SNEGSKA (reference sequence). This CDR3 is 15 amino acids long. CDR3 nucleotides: TGCAGTGCTAGGCGCACAGGGGAAGGCACAGATACGCAGTATTTT. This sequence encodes CSARRTGEGTDTQYF.

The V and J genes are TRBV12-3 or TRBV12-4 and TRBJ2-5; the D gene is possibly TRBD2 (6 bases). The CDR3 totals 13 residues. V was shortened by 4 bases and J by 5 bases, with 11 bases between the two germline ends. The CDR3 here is CASSSGGGETQYF. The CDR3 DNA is TGTGCCAGCAGTTCTGGGGGAGGCGAGACCCAGTACTTC.

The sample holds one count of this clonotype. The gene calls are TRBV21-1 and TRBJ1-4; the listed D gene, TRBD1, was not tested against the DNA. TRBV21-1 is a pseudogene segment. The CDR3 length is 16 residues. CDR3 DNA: TGTGCCAGCAGCCTCGGGCGCCAGGGGGGTAGTGAAAAACTGTTTTTT. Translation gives CASSLGRQGGSEKLFF.

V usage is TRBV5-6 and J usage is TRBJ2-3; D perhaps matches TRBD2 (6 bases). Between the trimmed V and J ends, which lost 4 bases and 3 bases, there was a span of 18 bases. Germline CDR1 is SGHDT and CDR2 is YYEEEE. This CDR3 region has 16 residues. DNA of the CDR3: TGTGCCAGCAGCCTCGGGGGTGGGAGCGGGACAGATACGCAGTATTTT. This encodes CASSLGGGSGTDTQYF.

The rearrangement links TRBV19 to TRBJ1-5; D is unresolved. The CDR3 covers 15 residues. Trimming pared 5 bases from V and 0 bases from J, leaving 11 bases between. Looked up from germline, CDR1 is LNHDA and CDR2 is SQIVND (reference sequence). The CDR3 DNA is TGTGCCAGTAGTTGGGAACAGTCTAGCAATCAGCCCCAGCATTTT. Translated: CASSWEQSSNQPQHF.

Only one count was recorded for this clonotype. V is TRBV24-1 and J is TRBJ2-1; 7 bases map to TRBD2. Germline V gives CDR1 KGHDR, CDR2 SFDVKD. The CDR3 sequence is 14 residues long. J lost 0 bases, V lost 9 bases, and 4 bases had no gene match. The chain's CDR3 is CATDRDYSYNEQFF. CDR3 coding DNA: TGTGCCACCGATAGGGACTACTCCTACAATGAGCAGTTCTTC.

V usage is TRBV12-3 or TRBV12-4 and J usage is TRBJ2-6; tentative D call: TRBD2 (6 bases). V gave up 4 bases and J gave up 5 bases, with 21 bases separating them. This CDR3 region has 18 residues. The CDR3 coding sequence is TGTGCCAGCAGTTGGACAAGCCCTCGGGGAGGTAGGGCCAACGTCCTGACTTTC. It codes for CASSWTSPRGGRANVLTF.

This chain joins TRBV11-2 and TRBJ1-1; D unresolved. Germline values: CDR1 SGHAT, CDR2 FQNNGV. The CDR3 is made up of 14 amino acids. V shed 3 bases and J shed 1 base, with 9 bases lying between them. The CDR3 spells CASSFGGRNTEAFF. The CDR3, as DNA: TGTGCCAGCAGCTTTGGAGGCCGGAACACTGAAGCTTTCTTT.

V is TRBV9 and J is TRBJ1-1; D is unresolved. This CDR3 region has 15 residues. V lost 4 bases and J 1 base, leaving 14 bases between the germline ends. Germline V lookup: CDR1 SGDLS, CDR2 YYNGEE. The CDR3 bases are TGTGCCAGCAGCCCCACCGACACCAGGAACACTGAAGCTTTCTTT. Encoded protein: CASSPTDTRNTEAFF. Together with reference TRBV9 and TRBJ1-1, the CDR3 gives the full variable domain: DSGVTQTPKHLITATGQRVTLRCSPRSGDLSVYWYQQSLDQGLQFLIQYYNGEERAKGNILERFSAQQFPDLHSELNLSSLELGDSALYFCASSPTDTRNTEAFFGQGTRLTVV.

CDR3 loop: CASRGSSGRFPETQYF. As DNA, the CDR3 is TGTGCCAGCAGGGGCTCTAGCGGGAGGTTTCCAGAGACCCAGTACTTC. The J gene is TRBJ2-5, the V gene TRBV27, with 11 bases aligning to TRBD2. With V trimmed by 6 bases and J by 4 bases, 10 bases remained unmatched. The CDR3 runs to 16 residues. Germline CDR1 MNHEY, CDR2 SMNVEV (reference sequence).

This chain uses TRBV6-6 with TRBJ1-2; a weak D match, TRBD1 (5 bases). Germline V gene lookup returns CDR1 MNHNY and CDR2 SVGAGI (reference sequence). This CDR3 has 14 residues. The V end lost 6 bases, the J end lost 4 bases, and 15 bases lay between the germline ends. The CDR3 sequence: CASRRGDGVYGYTF. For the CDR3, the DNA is TGTGCCAGCAGAAGAGGGGACGGAGTCTATGGCTACACCTTC.